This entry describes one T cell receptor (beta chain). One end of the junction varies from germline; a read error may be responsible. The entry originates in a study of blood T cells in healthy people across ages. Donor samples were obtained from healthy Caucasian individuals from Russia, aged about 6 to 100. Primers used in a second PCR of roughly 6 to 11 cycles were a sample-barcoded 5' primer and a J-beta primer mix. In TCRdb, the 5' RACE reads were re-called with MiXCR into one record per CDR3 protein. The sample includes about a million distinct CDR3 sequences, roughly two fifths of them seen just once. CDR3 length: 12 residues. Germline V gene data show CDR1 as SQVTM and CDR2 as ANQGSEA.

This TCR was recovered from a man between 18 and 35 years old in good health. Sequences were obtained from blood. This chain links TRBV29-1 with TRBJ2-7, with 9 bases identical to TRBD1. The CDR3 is CSVTGGAYGQYF. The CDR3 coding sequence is TGCAGCGTTACAGGGGGCGCATACGGGCAGTACTTC.